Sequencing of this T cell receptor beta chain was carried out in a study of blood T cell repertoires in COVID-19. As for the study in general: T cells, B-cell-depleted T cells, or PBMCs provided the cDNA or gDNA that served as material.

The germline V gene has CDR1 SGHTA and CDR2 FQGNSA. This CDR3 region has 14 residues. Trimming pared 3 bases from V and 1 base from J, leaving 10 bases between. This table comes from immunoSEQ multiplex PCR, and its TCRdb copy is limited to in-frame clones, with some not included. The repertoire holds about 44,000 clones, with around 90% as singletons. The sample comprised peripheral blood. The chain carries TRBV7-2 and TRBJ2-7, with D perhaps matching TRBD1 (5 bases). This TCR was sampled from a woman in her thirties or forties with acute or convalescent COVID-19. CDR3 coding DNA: TGTGCCAGCAGCTTTTCCAGGGATTCCTACGAGCAGTACTTC. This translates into CASSFSRDSYEQYF.